The rows below give T cell receptor beta chains drawn from one sample of a study of memory CD4+ T cells and cytomegalovirus serostatus. Sequencing was performed with immunoSEQ multiplex PCR; in TCRdb, only in-frame clones are kept and a portion is missing. This table holds 35,000 to 50,000 clones, 60% to 85% found once. The sample was memory CD4+ T cells from blood. The receptors derive from an adult in good health and CMV-seronegative. Each CDR3 is given with its conserved first and last residue. Each record gives: J gene, V gene, clone size, D gene, CDR3 protein, CDR3 DNA. D genes are given only for firm matches. The size field is filled for only some rows; it gives once, few, many or a size class.

j_gene: TRBJ1-5
v_gene: TRBV19
abundance: few
d_gene: -
CDR3aa: CASTQRGLGLDF
CDR3nt: TGTGCCAGTACTCAGCGGGGCCTAGGTTTGGATTTT

j_gene: TRBJ2-6
v_gene: TRBV9
abundance: once
d_gene: TRBD2
CDR3aa: CASSVGTSGNSGANVLTF
CDR3nt: TGTGCCAGCAGCGTCGGGACTAGCGGGAACTCTGGGGCCAACGTCCTGACTTTC

j_gene: TRBJ2-2
v_gene: TRBV7-3
abundance: -
d_gene: -
CDR3aa: CASSHGGARTGELFF
CDR3nt: TGTGCCAGCAGCCATGGAGGGGCAAGGACCGGGGAGCTGTTTTTT

j_gene: TRBJ1-4
v_gene: TRBV30
abundance: once
d_gene: -
CDR3aa: CACPKTGFGEKLFF
CDR3nt: TGTGCCTGTCCCAAAACAGGGTTCGGAGAAAAACTGTTTTTT

j_gene: TRBJ1-4
v_gene: TRBV19
abundance: once
d_gene: -
CDR3aa: CASSIPGTGTNEKLFF
CDR3nt: TGTGCCAGTAGTATACCCGGGACGGGAACTAATGAAAAACTGTTTTTT

j_gene: TRBJ2-7
v_gene: TRBV28
abundance: once
d_gene: -
CDR3aa: CASSPPGLAYEQYF
CDR3nt: TGTGCCAGCAGTCCCCCGGGACTTGCCTACGAGCAGTACTTC

j_gene: TRBJ1-2
v_gene: TRBV28
abundance: -
d_gene: -
CDR3aa: CASSSLGLGLGYTF
CDR3nt: TGTGCCAGCAGTTCACTGGGCCTGGGACTAGGCTACACCTTC

j_gene: TRBJ2-7
v_gene: TRBV7-3
abundance: -
d_gene: -
CDR3aa: CASSLEGGSPYEQYF
CDR3nt: TGTGCCAGCAGCTTAGAGGGGGGCAGCCCCTACGAGCAGTACTTC

j_gene: TRBJ2-2
v_gene: TRBV7-2
abundance: -
d_gene: -
CDR3aa: CASSLIPGELFF
CDR3nt: TGTGCCAGCAGCTTAATACCCGGGGAGCTGTTTTTT

j_gene: TRBJ1-2
v_gene: TRBV6-5
abundance: few
d_gene: TRBD1
CDR3aa: CASSYAPGQNYGYTF
CDR3nt: TGTGCCAGCAGTTACGCACCGGGACAGAACTATGGCTACACCTTC

j_gene: TRBJ2-1
v_gene: TRBV2
abundance: -
d_gene: -
CDR3aa: CASSVQGGSYNEQFF
CDR3nt: TGTGCCAGCAGTGTGCAGGGAGGCTCCTACAATGAGCAGTTCTTC

j_gene: TRBJ2-6
v_gene: TRBV7-2
abundance: -
d_gene: -
CDR3aa: CASSLRSGANVLTF
CDR3nt: TGTGCCAGCAGCTTAAGGTCTGGGGCCAACGTCCTGACTTTC

j_gene: TRBJ2-5
v_gene: TRBV30
abundance: -
d_gene: -
CDR3aa: CAWSVTSGETQYF
CDR3nt: TGTGCCTGGAGTGTCACCTCGGGAGAGACCCAGTACTTC

j_gene: TRBJ2-2
v_gene: TRBV28
abundance: -
d_gene: TRBD2
CDR3aa: CASSPIESGRETGELFF
CDR3nt: TGTGCCAGCAGCCCCATTGAGAGCGGGAGAGAAACCGGGGAGCTGTTTTTT

j_gene: TRBJ2-7
v_gene: TRBV21-1
abundance: -
d_gene: -
CDR3aa: CASSKESRQDYEQYF
CDR3nt: TGTGCCAGCAGCAAAGAATCGAGACAAGACTACGAGCAGTACTTC

j_gene: TRBJ2-7
v_gene: TRBV10-3
abundance: -
d_gene: TRBD1
CDR3aa: CAISRDSDYEQYF
CDR3nt: TGTGCCATCAGCCGGGACAGTGACTACGAGCAGTACTTC

j_gene: TRBJ1-6
v_gene: TRBV15
abundance: -
d_gene: -
CDR3aa: CATSRDPPGASRNSPLHF
CDR3nt: TGTGCCACCAGCAGAGATCCCCCAGGGGCGTCCCGAAATTCACCCCTCCACTTT

j_gene: TRBJ2-5
v_gene: TRBV27
abundance: -
d_gene: -
CDR3aa: CAISPTPGPPTEETQYF
CDR3nt: TGTGCCATTAGCCCCACCCCGGGACCCCCAACCGAAGAGACCCAGTACTTC

j_gene: TRBJ1-2
v_gene: TRBV6-6
abundance: -
d_gene: TRBD1
CDR3aa: CASNTGQGYGYTF
CDR3nt: TGTGCCAGCAATACGGGACAGGGCTATGGCTACACCTTC

j_gene: TRBJ2-2
v_gene: TRBV27
abundance: -
d_gene: TRBD1
CDR3aa: CASSPLGTERLFF
CDR3nt: TGTGCCAGCAGCCCACTTGGGACAGAACGGCTGTTTTTT

j_gene: TRBJ1-5
v_gene: TRBV4-2
abundance: -
d_gene: -
CDR3aa: CASSHQRGGPQPQHF
CDR3nt: TGTGCCAGCAGCCATCAAAGGGGGGGGCCTCAGCCCCAGCATTTT

j_gene: TRBJ2-3
v_gene: TRBV28
abundance: -
d_gene: TRBD1
CDR3aa: CASFTRDRGTDTQYF
CDR3nt: TGTGCCAGCTTTACTCGGGACAGGGGCACAGATACGCAGTATTTT

j_gene: TRBJ2-2
v_gene: TRBV28
abundance: -
d_gene: TRBD2
CDR3aa: CASSWASGRAANTGELFF
CDR3nt: TGTGCCAGCAGTTGGGCTAGCGGGAGGGCCGCGAACACCGGGGAGCTGTTTTTT

j_gene: TRBJ1-5
v_gene: TRBV2
abundance: -
d_gene: TRBD1
CDR3aa: CASSRDRGYQPQHF
CDR3nt: TGTGCCAGCAGCCGGGACAGGGGTTATCAGCCCCAGCATTTT

j_gene: TRBJ2-1
v_gene: TRBV19
abundance: -
d_gene: -
CDR3aa: CASSPTQGYEQFF
CDR3nt: TGTGCCAGTAGTCCGACACAGGGCTATGAGCAGTTCTTC

j_gene: TRBJ2-1
v_gene: TRBV29-1
abundance: -
d_gene: TRBD1
CDR3aa: CSVRGTGAKNEQFF
CDR3nt: TGCAGCGTTCGCGGGACAGGGGCGAAAAATGAGCAGTTCTTC

j_gene: TRBJ1-1
v_gene: TRBV5-6
abundance: -
d_gene: TRBD1
CDR3aa: CASSFGTGGGNTEAFF
CDR3nt: TGTGCCAGCAGCTTCGGGACAGGCGGGGGAAACACTGAAGCTTTCTTT

j_gene: TRBJ2-7
v_gene: TRBV7-8
abundance: -
d_gene: -
CDR3aa: CASSLTGGARYEQYF
CDR3nt: TGTGCCAGCAGCCTCACAGGTGGGGCTAGGTACGAGCAGTACTTC

j_gene: TRBJ2-5
v_gene: TRBV4-3
abundance: -
d_gene: TRBD2
CDR3aa: CASSQGVAGGLQETQYF
CDR3nt: TGCGCCAGCAGCCAAGGGGTGGCGGGAGGCCTACAAGAGACCCAGTACTTC

j_gene: TRBJ2-3
v_gene: TRBV6-1
abundance: -
d_gene: -
CDR3aa: CASSEVSGRTDTQYF
CDR3nt: TGTGCCAGCAGTGAAGTTTCAGGGCGCACAGATACGCAGTATTTT

j_gene: TRBJ1-2
v_gene: TRBV5-5
abundance: -
d_gene: TRBD1
CDR3aa: CASSRDRDTNYGYTF
CDR3nt: TGTGCCAGCAGCCGAGACAGGGACACTAACTATGGCTACACCTTC

j_gene: TRBJ2-1
v_gene: TRBV5-4
abundance: -
d_gene: TRBD1
CDR3aa: CASSLGGTGARHEQFF
CDR3nt: TGTGCCAGCAGCTTGGGCGGGACAGGGGCCCGACATGAGCAGTTCTTC

j_gene: TRBJ2-7
v_gene: TRBV4-1
abundance: few
d_gene: TRBD1
CDR3aa: CASSQDPQGDRLREQYF
CDR3nt: TGCGCCAGCAGCCAAGACCCCCAGGGGGACCGACTGAGGGAGCAGTACTTC

j_gene: TRBJ2-1
v_gene: TRBV14
abundance: -
d_gene: TRBD1
CDR3aa: CASSLRDRPNEQFF
CDR3nt: TGTGCCAGCAGCCTCCGGGACAGGCCCAATGAGCAGTTCTTC

j_gene: TRBJ1-4
v_gene: TRBV18
abundance: -
d_gene: TRBD1
CDR3aa: CASSPRRTGGNEKLFF
CDR3nt: TGTGCCAGCTCACCCCGCCGGACAGGGGGGAATGAAAAACTGTTTTTT

j_gene: TRBJ2-7
v_gene: TRBV18
abundance: -
d_gene: TRBD2
CDR3aa: CASSLSSGGSSYEQYF
CDR3nt: TGTGCCAGCTCACTATCTAGCGGGGGTAGCTCCTACGAGCAGTACTTC